The T cell receptor (beta chain) under discussion was sequenced for a study of OX40 agonist ivuxolimab in advanced cancers. Study results and limitations: Low clonal expansion, among the lowest seen, marked partial responders at 0.1-3.0 mg/kg. Still undetermined is the antigen specificity of the expanded peripheral T cells.

Trimming at V came to 3 bases and at J to 3 bases, leaving 12 bases not matched to a gene. The CDR3 consists of 16 residues. CDR1 is SGHRS and CDR2 is YFSETQ in the germline V gene. In regard to this clone: What it recognizes is unknown.

Baseline, cycle 4 day 1, and cycle 7 day 1 were the blood sampling points. Repertoires were generated with immunoSEQ multiplex PCR, while TCRdb's copy carries only in-frame clones and drops some. The profile shows almost 70,000 clones, about nine tenths of them singletons. The sequence came from an adult with an advanced solid tumor such as melanoma, head and neck, liver or kidney cancer. The sample consisted of CD4+ or CD8+ T cells sorted from blood, taken in a trial of the OX40 agonist ivuxolimab. This chain connects TRBV5-1 to TRBJ2-7; 7 bases match TRBD1. The CDR3 here is CASSSLQQQGNYEQYF. The CDR3 bases are TGCGCCAGCAGCTCGCTCCAGCAACAGGGGAACTACGAGCAGTACTTC.